This TCR beta chain was recorded in a study of shared clonotypes between healthy human individuals. Clones were sequenced by immunoSEQ multiplex PCR, and TCRdb holds only the in-frame ones, with some missing. The sample consists of hundreds of thousands of clones, approximately 79% of them appearing once. Regarding the study as a whole: Compared with memory subsets, naive subsets generally had larger estimated richness.

This clone was found once. The antigen is unknown. Sequenced input: memory CD4+ T cells sorted from blood. Subset noted: CD45RA-negative fraction. The sequence was obtained from a man aged 30 to 39 in good health.

The CDR3 coding sequence is TGTGCCAGCAGTACCAGACCTAACACTGAAGCTTTCTTT. It encodes CASSTRPNTEAFF. The chain uses TRBV2 and TRBJ1-1; D unclear. Trimming removed 5 bases from V and 2 bases from J, with 9 bases in between. This CDR3 comprises 13 residues. Germline values: CDR1 SNHLY, CDR2 FYNNEI.